These T cell receptor beta chains were read from a single sample in a study of cytomegalovirus exposure and HLA in healthy donors. Sequencing was performed with immunoSEQ multiplex PCR; in TCRdb, only in-frame clones are kept and a portion is missing. The sample includes over 90,000 clones, over 80% of them seen just once. The sequencing sample was made of PBMCs. The origin of the receptors is a man in his forties in good health and CMV-seronegative. CDR3s include the opening cysteine and the closing phenylalanine or tryptophan. A D gene is named only where the DNA matches it firmly. Clone size is given for some rows only: seen once, a few or many times, or a class if the clone is expanded.

TRBV5-5,-,TRBD2,TRBJ2-5,CASSILAGKDF,TGTGCCAGCAGCATACTAGCGGGAAAGGACTTC
TRBV19,-,TRBD1,TRBJ1-1,CASSGGQVEAFF,TGTGCCAGTAGCGGCGGACAGGTTGAAGCTTTCTTT
TRBV27,-,TRBD1,TRBJ2-5,CASSLSRQGRETQYF,TGTGCCAGCAGTTTATCACGACAGGGACGAGAGACCCAGTACTTC
TRBV6-5,-,TRBD1,TRBJ2-7,CASRRDRNSYEQYF,TGTGCCAGCAGGCGGGACAGGAACTCCTACGAGCAGTACTTC
TRBV11-1,once,TRBD1,TRBJ2-7,CASSPRTGNYEQYF,TGTGCCAGCAGCCCTAGGACAGGGAACTACGAGCAGTACTTC
TRBV30,once,TRBD1,TRBJ1-4,CAWLDRVGEEKLFF,TGTGCCTGGTTGGACAGGGTCGGAGAGGAAAAACTGTTTTTT
TRBV7-2,-,TRBD1,TRBJ1-6,CASSLVSGTGDSPLHF,TGTGCCAGCAGCTTAGTCTCCGGGACAGGGGATTCACCCCTCCACTTT
TRBV9,-,TRBD1,TRBJ2-1,CASSGRTGGYNEQFF,TGTGCCAGCAGCGGACGGACAGGGGGTTACAATGAGCAGTTCTTC
TRBV18,-,TRBD1,TRBJ1-3,CASSPNFNRGSSGNTIYF,TGTGCCAGCTCACCGAACTTTAACAGGGGGAGCTCTGGAAACACCATATATTTT
TRBV7-6,-,-,TRBJ2-7,CASSSTYRRGFSYEQYF,TGTGCCAGCAGTTCTACATACCGCAGGGGCTTTTCCTACGAGCAGTACTTC
TRBV7-9,-,-,TRBJ1-4,CASSLSRGGVNEKLFF,TGTGCCAGCAGCCTGAGCAGGGGCGGCGTTAATGAAAAACTGTTTTTT
TRBV7-8,-,-,TRBJ1-1,CASSFRVGGNTEAFF,TGTGCCAGCAGCTTCCGGGTCGGCGGGAACACTGAAGCTTTCTTT
TRBV5-1,once,-,TRBJ1-2,CASSPRQRSYGYTF,TGCGCCAGCAGCCCTAGACAGCGATCCTATGGCTACACCTTC
TRBV9,-,-,TRBJ2-5,CASSVVGGVSASLHF,TGTGCCAGCAGCGTAGTTGGTGGTGTAAGCGCCTCGTTGCACTTC
TRBV27,few,TRBD2,TRBJ2-1,CASSVAGGLYNEQFF,TGTGCCAGCAGTGTAGCGGGGGGCTTATACAATGAGCAGTTCTTC
TRBV29-1,once,TRBD2,TRBJ2-2,CSVDPTSGGAREGELFF,TGCAGCGTTGACCCGACTAGCGGGGGGGCACGGGAAGGGGAGCTGTTTTTT
TRBV11-1,-,TRBD2,TRBJ2-1,CASSLATSASGTNEQFF,TGTGCCAGCAGCTTAGCGACATCGGCTAGCGGAACCAATGAGCAGTTCTTC
TRBV4-1,-,-,TRBJ2-5,CASSQARAEGPLWETQYF,TGCGCCAGCAGCCAAGCTCGGGCGGAGGGTCCTCTATGGGAGACCCAGTACTTC
TRBV30,-,TRBD1,TRBJ1-2,CAWRSARGQGFPYGYTF,TGTGCCTGGAGATCAGCCAGGGGACAGGGGTTCCCCTATGGCTACACCTTC
TRBV6-6,-,-,TRBJ2-1,CASRTPGEQFF,TGTGCCAGCAGGACGCCGGGGGAGCAGTTCTTC
TRBV27,-,TRBD1,TRBJ1-5,CASSLRDRGFNQPQHF,TGTGCCAGCAGTTTAAGGGACAGGGGGTTCAATCAGCCCCAGCATTTT
TRBV7-2,-,-,TRBJ2-7,CASSLATDYEQYF,TGTGCCAGCAGCTTAGCGACAGATTACGAGCAGTACTTC
TRBV7-7,-,TRBD1,TRBJ2-5,CTTGQGETQYF,TGTACGACCGGACAGGGGGAGACCCAGTACTTC
TRBV10-3,-,TRBD1,TRBJ2-7,CAISNTGGPNEQYF,TGTGCCATCAGTAATACAGGGGGCCCCAACGAGCAGTACTTC
TRBV29-1,-,TRBD1,TRBJ1-1,CSVERQGAEAFF,TGCAGCGTTGAAAGACAGGGGGCTGAAGCTTTCTTT
TRBV5-8,-,-,TRBJ2-7,CASSSTGLHEQYF,TGTGCCAGCAGCTCAACAGGGCTCCACGAGCAGTACTTC
TRBV7-2,-,TRBD2,TRBJ2-7,CASSQSGGGSYEQYF,TGTGCCAGCAGCCAGAGCGGGGGGGGCTCCTACGAGCAGTACTTC
TRBV9,-,-,TRBJ2-7,CASSVIGETGYEQYF,TGTGCCAGCAGCGTTATTGGGGAAACGGGATACGAGCAGTACTTC
TRBV7-9,-,TRBD1,TRBJ1-1,CSSSVTGGDGNTEAFF,TGTTCCAGCAGCGTGACAGGGGGCGACGGGAACACTGAAGCTTTCTTT
TRBV13,-,TRBD1,TRBJ1-6,CASSHGTGLLSPLHF,TGTGCCAGCAGCCACGGGACAGGGCTCCTCTCACCCCTCCACTTT
TRBV19,-,TRBD1,TRBJ1-1,CASSPNRGRTEAFF,TGTGCCAGTAGTCCAAACAGGGGGCGGACTGAAGCTTTCTTT
TRBV9,-,TRBD2,TRBJ2-3,CASSVKFLTSGDTDTQYF,TGTGCCAGCAGCGTAAAGTTCCTCACTAGCGGGGACACAGATACGCAGTATTTT
TRBV7-9,once,-,TRBJ1-2,CASSLDRQLNYGYTF,TGTGCCAGCAGCCTGGACAGACAGTTAAACTATGGCTACACCTTC
TRBV14,-,TRBD2,TRBJ2-7,CASSPTLSGGSYEQYF,TGTGCCAGCAGTCCGACTCTCTCCGGGGGGTCATACGAGCAGTACTTC
TRBV11-3,few,TRBD2,TRBJ2-3,CASSFGTSKTDTQYF,TGTGCCAGCAGCTTTGGGACTAGTAAAACAGATACGCAGTATTTT
TRBV19,-,-,TRBJ2-3,CASSIVRLTSTDTQYF,TGTGCCAGTAGTATAGTACGCCTAACTAGCACAGATACGCAGTATTTT
TRBV5-8,few,-,TRBJ1-1,CASSLAGVAGRTEAFF,TGTGCCAGCAGCTTGGCCGGGGTAGCGGGACGCACTGAAGCTTTCTTT
TRBV5-4,-,-,TRBJ1-1,CASSFIGVTEAFF,TGTGCCAGCAGCTTCATCGGGGTTACTGAAGCTTTCTTT
TRBV5-1,few,TRBD1,TRBJ1-6,CASSPGQINSPLHF,TGCGCCAGCAGCCCGGGACAGATTAATTCACCCCTCCACTTT
TRBV18,once,-,TRBJ1-2,CASSRSVGVYDYTF,TGTGCCAGCTCCCGCAGCGTCGGGGTATATGACTACACCTTC
TRBV29-1,-,TRBD1,TRBJ1-1,CSVYRTGATEAFF,TGCAGCGTTTATCGGACAGGGGCAACTGAAGCTTTCTTT
TRBV9,-,-,TRBJ1-6,CASSVAQVPPNSPLHF,TGTGCCAGCAGCGTAGCTCAGGTGCCTCCTAATTCACCCCTCCACTTT
TRBV5-1,once,-,TRBJ1-6,CASSLAEGGGLHF,TGCGCCAGCAGCTTGGCGGAGGGCGGTGGCCTCCACTTT
TRBV7-9,-,TRBD1,TRBJ1-4,CASSRSTGDNEKLFF,TGTGCCAGCAGCAGAAGTACAGGGGATAATGAAAAACTGTTTTTT
TRBV14,-,TRBD2,TRBJ2-1,CASSQGRTSGYNEQFF,TGTGCCAGCAGCCAAGGCAGGACTAGCGGCTACAATGAGCAGTTCTTC
TRBV19,-,-,TRBJ1-1,CASSITGGPGRAFF,TGTGCCAGTAGTATAACGGGTGGGCCAGGGCGGGCTTTCTTT
TRBV10-3,-,-,TRBJ1-5,CAISESAGTGKPQHF,TGTGCCATCAGTGAGTCTGCAGGGACTGGGAAGCCCCAGCATTTT
TRBV6-5,-,TRBD1,TRBJ1-2,CASSPTGTDGYTF,TGTGCCAGCAGTCCGACCGGGACAGATGGCTACACCTTC
TRBV5-1,-,-,TRBJ2-1,CASSQDGGANEQFF,TGCGCCAGCAGCCAGGACGGGGGAGCCAATGAGCAGTTCTTC
TRBV5-1,few,-,TRBJ2-2,CASSPASVGELFF,TGCGCCAGCAGCCCGGCTAGTGTCGGGGAGCTGTTTTTT
TRBV4-1,-,-,TRBJ2-1,CASSQEAVDISSDEQFF,TGCGCCAGCAGCCAAGAGGCGGTGGACATCTCTAGTGATGAGCAGTTCTTC
TRBV7-2,-,TRBD2,TRBJ2-5,CASSLVGLAGVTETQYF,TGTGCCAGCAGCTTAGTGGGACTAGCGGGGGTCACGGAGACCCAGTACTTC
TRBV5-4,-,TRBD2,TRBJ2-5,CASSPGGETQYF,TGTGCCAGCAGCCCGGGGGGGGAGACCCAGTACTTC
TRBV6-5,once,-,TRBJ1-2,CASSYPTGRGYTF,TGTGCCAGCAGTTACCCCACAGGGAGAGGCTACACCTTC
TRBV12-5,-,TRBD1,TRBJ2-7,CASGLGGTGGSDYTEQYF,TGTGCTAGTGGTTTGGGGGGGACAGGGGGATCGGACTACACCGAGCAGTACTTC
TRBV5-1,-,-,TRBJ2-7,CASRPQALYEQYF,TGCGCCAGCAGACCCCAGGCGCTCTACGAGCAGTACTTC
TRBV18,-,-,TRBJ2-1,CASSPPSGLANEQFF,TGTGCCAGCTCACCACCATCCGGGCTAGCCAATGAGCAGTTCTTC